These T cell receptor beta chains were read from a single sample in a study of blood T cells in healthy people across ages. TCRdb re-derived calls from the 5' RACE reads in MiXCR, one entry per CDR3 protein. The repertoire holds 700,000 to 900,000 distinct CDR3 sequences, roughly 24% seen once, with around 2.9% in the top ten. This sample also belongs to another study, concerning T cells of mothers and their children.

The sequenced sample was blood. The receptors were gathered from a boy between 5 and 17 years old in good health. CDR3s include the opening cysteine and the closing phenylalanine or tryptophan. The order of the fields is J gene, D gene, clone size, V gene, CDR3 DNA, CDR3 protein. D genes are given only for firm matches. Clone size is given for some rows only: seen once, a few or many times, or a class if the clone is expanded.

j_gene: TRBJ2-7
d_gene: -
abundance: -
v_gene: TRBV20-1
CDR3nt: TGCAGTGCTAGAGCAGGAGGGGGCTACTACGAGCAGTACTTC
CDR3aa: CSARAGGGYYEQYF

j_gene: TRBJ2-5
d_gene: TRBD2
abundance: -
v_gene: TRBV2
CDR3nt: TGTGCCAGCAGTGCCCGGGGGGGCGAGTATGAGACCCAGTACTTC
CDR3aa: CASSARGGEYETQYF

j_gene: TRBJ2-5
d_gene: -
abundance: few
v_gene: TRBV5-1
CDR3nt: TGCGCCAGCAGCTTGGGAGGCGCGGGTCTAGAGACCCAGTACTTC
CDR3aa: CASSLGGAGLETQYF

j_gene: TRBJ1-2
d_gene: TRBD1
abundance: -
v_gene: TRBV2
CDR3nt: TGTGCCACCCAGGGGGATTTAGAAGGCTACACCTTC
CDR3aa: CATQGDLEGYTF

j_gene: TRBJ1-4
d_gene: TRBD1
abundance: few
v_gene: TRBV6-6
CDR3nt: TGTGCCAGCCGAAAGGGACAGGGGGAAAAACTGTTTTTT
CDR3aa: CASRKGQGEKLFF

j_gene: TRBJ2-7
d_gene: -
abundance: -
v_gene: TRBV20-1
CDR3nt: TGCAGTGCTAGAGATCCGGCAGTATCGAGCTACGAGCAGTACTTC
CDR3aa: CSARDPAVSSYEQYF

j_gene: TRBJ2-7
d_gene: -
abundance: -
v_gene: TRBV20-1
CDR3nt: TGCAGTGCCGCCCCCGTCCTAAGGAACGAGCAGTACTTC
CDR3aa: CSAAPVLRNEQYF

j_gene: TRBJ1-1
d_gene: -
abundance: few
v_gene: TRBV6-6
CDR3nt: TGTGCCAGCAACCTGGGGCCGGGCGCAACTGAAGCTTTCTTT
CDR3aa: CASNLGPGATEAFF

j_gene: TRBJ2-7
d_gene: -
abundance: -
v_gene: TRBV11-2
CDR3nt: TGTGCCAGCAGCCGGATAGTCTCGCACCCCTACGAGCAGTACTTC
CDR3aa: CASSRIVSHPYEQYF

j_gene: TRBJ2-3
d_gene: -
abundance: few
v_gene: TRBV5-1
CDR3nt: TGCGCCAGCAGCTTGGACCCGGAGGGCACAGATACGCAGTATTTT
CDR3aa: CASSLDPEGTDTQYF

j_gene: TRBJ1-3
d_gene: -
abundance: few
v_gene: TRBV4-1
CDR3nt: TGCGCCAGCAGCCTATCGCAGGCCGCTGGAAACACCATATATTTT
CDR3aa: CASSLSQAAGNTIYF

j_gene: TRBJ1-1
d_gene: -
abundance: few
v_gene: TRBV2
CDR3nt: TGTGCCAGCAGTGCGACCTCTTCGCGCCCAGGAGCTTTCTTT
CDR3aa: CASSATSSRPGAFF

j_gene: TRBJ2-7
d_gene: -
abundance: -
v_gene: TRBV5-1
CDR3nt: TGCGCCAGCAGGTCAGAGGGGAACGAGCAGTACTTC
CDR3aa: CASRSEGNEQYF

j_gene: TRBJ2-7
d_gene: -
abundance: few
v_gene: TRBV6-5
CDR3nt: TGTGCCAGCAGTTATGATAGGGGACAAGGAACCTACGAGCAGTACTTC
CDR3aa: CASSYDRGQGTYEQYF

j_gene: TRBJ2-1
d_gene: -
abundance: -
v_gene: TRBV7-9
CDR3nt: TGTGCCAGCTCACCTGGGGGGGCGTCCTACAATGAGCAGTTCTTC
CDR3aa: CASSPGGASYNEQFF

j_gene: TRBJ2-5
d_gene: -
abundance: -
v_gene: TRBV5-4
CDR3nt: TGTGCCAGCAGCCGCCAGGGCAGGCAAGAGACCCAGTACTTC
CDR3aa: CASSRQGRQETQYF

j_gene: TRBJ1-3
d_gene: -
abundance: -
v_gene: TRBV6-6
CDR3nt: TGTGCCAGCAGTTCCAATCTGGGGTCTGGAAACACCATATATTTT
CDR3aa: CASSSNLGSGNTIYF

j_gene: TRBJ2-4
d_gene: -
abundance: -
v_gene: TRBV1
CDR3nt: TGCACCAGCAGCCAGAAAAAAGGGCGGGGGGCGTTTCTAAACATTCAGTACTTC
CDR3aa: CTSSQKKGRGAFLNIQYF

j_gene: TRBJ2-5
d_gene: -
abundance: few
v_gene: TRBV25-1
CDR3nt: TGTGCCAGCAGTGATTCTAGGGTGGGGCAAGAGACCCAGTACTTC
CDR3aa: CASSDSRVGQETQYF

j_gene: TRBJ2-7
d_gene: -
abundance: -
v_gene: TRBV27
CDR3nt: TGTGCCAGCAGTTCTCACCGTGGGGGCGAGCAGTACTTC
CDR3aa: CASSSHRGGEQYF

j_gene: TRBJ2-5
d_gene: -
abundance: -
v_gene: TRBV18
CDR3nt: TGTGCCAGCTCACCAGACAGTTCCTCGGAGACCCAGTACTTC
CDR3aa: CASSPDSSSETQYF

j_gene: TRBJ1-2
d_gene: -
abundance: few
v_gene: TRBV18
CDR3nt: TGTGCCAGCTCTCAGGACGGGGATTATGGCTACACCTTC
CDR3aa: CASSQDGDYGYTF

j_gene: TRBJ2-1
d_gene: -
abundance: -
v_gene: TRBV12-3/TRBV12-4
CDR3nt: TGTGCCAGCAGTTCTCAACAGGGCGGGGAGCAGTTCTTC
CDR3aa: CASSSQQGGEQFF

j_gene: TRBJ1-1
d_gene: -
abundance: few
v_gene: TRBV9
CDR3nt: TGTGCCAGCACCCCCGGGCAGAACACTGAAGCTTTCTTT
CDR3aa: CASTPGQNTEAFF